This is a list of T cell receptor beta chains from one sample in a study of regulatory T cells in long-lasting Graves disease. TCRdb analysed the reads with MiXCR anew, one entry per CDR3 protein. The sample comprises some 980 distinct CDR3 sequences, about 87% of which are singletons, and roughly a tenth rests with the top ten. The specimen comprised peripheral blood mononuclear cells (PBMCs), sampled with antithyroid drug treatment, in newly diagnosed or persistent Graves disease (not recorded which). These receptor sequences come from a man aged 25 to 40 with Graves disease. The CDR3 runs from the conserved cysteine through the conserved F or W. D genes are given only for firm matches. A clone size is listed for some rows: how often the clone was seen (once, few, many), or a class if it is expanded.

j_call	d_call	clone_size	v_call	cdr3_length	cdr3_nt	cdr3_aa
TRBJ2-1	.	.	TRBV2	13	TGTGCCAGCGGACGGGCTATGGGGTATGAGCAGTTCTTC	CASGRAMGYEQFF
TRBJ2-1	.	.	TRBV5-4	13	TGTGCCAGCAGCTTAAGTGAGATCAATGAGCAGTTCTTC	CASSLSEINEQFF
TRBJ2-5	.	.	TRBV29-1	11	TGCAGCGTTTATAGCAGTACGACCCAGTACTTC	CSVYSSTTQYF
TRBJ1-2	.	once	TRBV27	17	TGTGCCAGCAGTATCGACCCCTCCGTAGGATTTAACTATGGCTACACCTTC	CASSIDPSVGFNYGYTF
TRBJ2-7	TRBD2	.	TRBV29-1	16	TGCAGCGTCAAACCTTGGACTAGCGGGAAGGCCTACGAGCAGTACTTC	CSVKPWTSGKAYEQYF
TRBJ2-7	TRBD2	once	TRBV4-2	15	TGTGCCAGCAGCCAGGCTAGCGGGAACCCCTACGAGCAGTACTTC	CASSQASGNPYEQYF
TRBJ2-7	TRBD2	.	TRBV3-1	14	TGTGCCAGCAGCCAGCGGGAGGGCCGCAACGAGCAGTACTTC	CASSQREGRNEQYF
TRBJ1-6	.	.	TRBV9	14	TGTGCCAGCAGCTTTCGGACGGATAATTCACCCCTCCACTTT	CASSFRTDNSPLHF
TRBJ2-5	.	.	TRBV12-3/TRBV12-4	13	TGTGCCACCAGACTGTGGCGGGGAGAGACCCAGTACTTC	CATRLWRGETQYF
TRBJ2-7	.	once	TRBV6-1	14	TGTGCCAGCAGCCCTACCGAAACAGCCTACGAGCAGTACTTC	CASSPTETAYEQYF
TRBJ1-1	.	.	TRBV12-3/TRBV12-4	11	TGTGCCAGCACCAATGGAGGGGAAGCTTTCTTT	CASTNGGEAFF
TRBJ2-3	.	.	TRBV11-1	17	TGTGCCAGCAGCTTACCGCGACTGAGCGGCAGCACAGATACGCAGTATTTT	CASSLPRLSGSTDTQYF
TRBJ2-1	.	.	TRBV30	15	TGTGCCTGGAGAAAAAGCGGGCTAAACTACAATGAGCAGTTCTTC	CAWRKSGLNYNEQFF
TRBJ2-1	.	.	TRBV30	16	TGTGCCTGGAGTGCGCAGACCGGAAGCTCCTACAATGAGCAGTTCTTC	CAWSAQTGSSYNEQFF
TRBJ2-7	.	.	TRBV7-2	13	TGTGCCAGCAGCCGTAGCGTGACCTACGAGCAGTACTTC	CASSRSVTYEQYF